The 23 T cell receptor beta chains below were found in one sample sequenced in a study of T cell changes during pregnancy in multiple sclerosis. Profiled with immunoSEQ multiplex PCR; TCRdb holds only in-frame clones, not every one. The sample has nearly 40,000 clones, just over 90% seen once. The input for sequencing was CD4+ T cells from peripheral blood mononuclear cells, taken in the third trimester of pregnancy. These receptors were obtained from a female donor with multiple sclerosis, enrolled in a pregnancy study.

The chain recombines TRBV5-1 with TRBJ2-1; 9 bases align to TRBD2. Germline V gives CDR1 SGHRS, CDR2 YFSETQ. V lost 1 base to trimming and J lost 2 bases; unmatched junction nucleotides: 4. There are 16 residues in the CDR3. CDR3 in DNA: TGCGCCAGCAGCTTGTATGCGGGAGGGGCCTACAATGAGCAGTTCTTC. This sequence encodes CASSLYAGGAYNEQFF. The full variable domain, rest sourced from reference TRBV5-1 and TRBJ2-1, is KAGVTQTPRYLIKTRGQQVTLSCSPISGHRSVSWYQQTPGQGLQFLFEYFSETQRNKGNFPGRFSGRQFSNSRSEMNVSTLELGDSALYLCASSLYAGGAYNEQFFGPGTRLTVL.

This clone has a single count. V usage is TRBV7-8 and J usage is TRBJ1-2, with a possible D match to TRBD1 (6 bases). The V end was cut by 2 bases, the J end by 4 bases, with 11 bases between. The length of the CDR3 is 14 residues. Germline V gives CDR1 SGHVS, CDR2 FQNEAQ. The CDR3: CASSLRGRPYGYTF. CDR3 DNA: TGTGCCAGCAGCTTAAGGGGGAGACCCTATGGCTACACCTTC.

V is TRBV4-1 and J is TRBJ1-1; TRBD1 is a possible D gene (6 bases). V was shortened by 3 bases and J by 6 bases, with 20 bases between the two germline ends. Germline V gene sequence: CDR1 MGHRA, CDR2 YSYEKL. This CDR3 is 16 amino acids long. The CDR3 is CASSHVGGQVGPEAFF. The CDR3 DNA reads TGCGCCAGCAGCCATGTCGGGGGGCAGGTGGGGCCTGAAGCTTTCTTT.

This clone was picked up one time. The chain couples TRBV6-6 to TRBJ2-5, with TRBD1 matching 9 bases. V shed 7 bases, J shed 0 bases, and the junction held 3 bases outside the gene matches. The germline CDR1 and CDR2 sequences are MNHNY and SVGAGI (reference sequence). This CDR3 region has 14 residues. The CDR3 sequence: CASTTGGYQETQYF. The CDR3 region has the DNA TGTGCCAGCACGACAGGGGGGTACCAAGAGACCCAGTACTTC.

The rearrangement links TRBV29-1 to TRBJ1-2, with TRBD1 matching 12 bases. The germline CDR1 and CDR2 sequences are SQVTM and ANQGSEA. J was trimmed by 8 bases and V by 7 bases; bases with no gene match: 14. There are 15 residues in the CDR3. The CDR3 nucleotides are TGCAGCGCCGGGGGGAGTGGGACAGGGGGCTCGGGCTACACCTTC. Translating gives CSAGGSGTGGSGYTF. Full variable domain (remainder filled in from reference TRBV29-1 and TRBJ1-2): SAVISQKPSRDICQRGTSLTIQCQVDSQVTMMFWYRQQPGQSLTLIATANQGSEATYESGFVIDKFPISRPNLTFSTLTVSNMSPEDSSIYLCSAGGSGTGGSGYTFGSGTRLTVV.

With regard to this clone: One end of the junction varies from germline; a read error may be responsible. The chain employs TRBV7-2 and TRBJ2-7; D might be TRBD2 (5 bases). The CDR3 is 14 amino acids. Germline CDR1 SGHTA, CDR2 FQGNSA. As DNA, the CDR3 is TGTGCCAGCAGTTTAGCGAGCCACTCCTACGAGCAGTACTTC. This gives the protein CASSLASHSYEQYF.

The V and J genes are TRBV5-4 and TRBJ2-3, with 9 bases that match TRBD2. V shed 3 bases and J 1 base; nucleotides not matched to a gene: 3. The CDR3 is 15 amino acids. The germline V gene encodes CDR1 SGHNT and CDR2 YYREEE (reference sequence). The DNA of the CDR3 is TGTGCCAGCAGCTCAGCGGGAGGTGGCACAGATACGCAGTATTTT. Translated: CASSSAGGGTDTQYF.

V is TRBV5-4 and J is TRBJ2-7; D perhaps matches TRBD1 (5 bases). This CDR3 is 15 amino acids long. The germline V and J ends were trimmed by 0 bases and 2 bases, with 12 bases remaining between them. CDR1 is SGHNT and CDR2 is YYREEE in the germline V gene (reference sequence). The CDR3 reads CASSLVGVPAYEQYF. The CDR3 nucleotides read TGTGCCAGCAGCTTGGTAGGGGTCCCTGCCTACGAGCAGTACTTC.

Here the CDR3 DNA reads TGTGCCAGTACCCTCGATGGGGGCTGGGGGATTAGGCCGAGCTCCTACAATGAGCAGTTCTTC. Residues: CASTLDGGWGIRPSSYNEQFF. The chain uses TRBV19 and TRBJ2-1; D possibly corresponds to TRBD1 (6 bases). The CDR3 loop spans 21 amino acids. Trimming shortened V by 7 bases and J by 0 bases, and 31 bases separated the two germline ends. Germline lookup yields CDR1 LNHDA and CDR2 SQIVND (reference sequence).

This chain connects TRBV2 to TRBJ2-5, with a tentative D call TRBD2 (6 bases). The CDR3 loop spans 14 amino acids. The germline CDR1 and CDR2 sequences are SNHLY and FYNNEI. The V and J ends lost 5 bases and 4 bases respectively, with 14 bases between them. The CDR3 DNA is TGTGCCAGCAGTCGTGCCGGGGGAGTAGAGACCCAGTACTTC. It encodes CASSRAGGVETQYF. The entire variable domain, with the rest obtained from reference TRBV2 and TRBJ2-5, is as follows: EPEVTQTPSHQVTQMGQEVILRCVPISNHLYFYWYRQILGQKVEFLVSFYNNEISEKSEIFDDQFSVERPDGSNFTLKIRSTKLEDSAMYFCASSRAGGVETQYFGPGTRLLVL.

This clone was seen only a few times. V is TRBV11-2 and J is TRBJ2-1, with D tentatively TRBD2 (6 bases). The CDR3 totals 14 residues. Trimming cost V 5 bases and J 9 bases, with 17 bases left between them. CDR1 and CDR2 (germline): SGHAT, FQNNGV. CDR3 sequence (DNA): TGTGCCAGCAGCCCCGAACTAGCAAAGGCTGAGCAGTTCTTC. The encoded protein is CASSPELAKAEQFF.

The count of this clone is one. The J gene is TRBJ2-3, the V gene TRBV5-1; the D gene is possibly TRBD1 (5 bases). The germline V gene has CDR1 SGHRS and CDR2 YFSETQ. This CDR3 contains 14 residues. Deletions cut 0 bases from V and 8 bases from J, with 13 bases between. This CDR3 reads CASSLGDRGGTQYF. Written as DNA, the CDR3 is TGCGCCAGCAGCTTGGGCGACAGAGGTGGTACGCAGTATTTT.

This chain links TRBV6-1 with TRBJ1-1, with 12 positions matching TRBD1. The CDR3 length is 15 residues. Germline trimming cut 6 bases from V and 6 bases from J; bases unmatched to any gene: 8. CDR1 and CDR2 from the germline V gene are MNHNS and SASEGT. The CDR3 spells CASRSGTGGIPEAFF. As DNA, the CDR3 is TGTGCCAGCAGGTCAGGGACAGGGGGCATTCCTGAAGCTTTCTTT.

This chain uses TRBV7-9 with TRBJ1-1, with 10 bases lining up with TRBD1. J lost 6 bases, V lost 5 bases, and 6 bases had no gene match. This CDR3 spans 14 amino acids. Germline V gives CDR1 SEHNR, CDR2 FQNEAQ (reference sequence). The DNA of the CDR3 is TGTGCCAGCAGCCCCGGACAGGGGGTCGCTGAAGCTTTCTTT. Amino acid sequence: CASSPGQGVAEAFF.

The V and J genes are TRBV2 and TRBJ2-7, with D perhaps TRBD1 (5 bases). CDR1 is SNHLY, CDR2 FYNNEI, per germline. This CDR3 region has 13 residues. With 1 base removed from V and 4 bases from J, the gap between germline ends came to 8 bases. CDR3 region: CASSEDGAYEQYF. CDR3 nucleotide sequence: TGTGCCAGCAGTGAAGATGGGGCTTACGAGCAGTACTTC.

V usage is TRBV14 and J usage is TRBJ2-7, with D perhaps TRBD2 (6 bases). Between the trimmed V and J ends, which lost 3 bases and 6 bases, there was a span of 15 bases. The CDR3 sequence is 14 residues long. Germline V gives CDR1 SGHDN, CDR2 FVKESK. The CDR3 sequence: CASSQVVGGAEQYF. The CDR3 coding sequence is TGTGCCAGCAGCCAGGTAGTCGGCGGGGCCGAGCAGTACTTC.

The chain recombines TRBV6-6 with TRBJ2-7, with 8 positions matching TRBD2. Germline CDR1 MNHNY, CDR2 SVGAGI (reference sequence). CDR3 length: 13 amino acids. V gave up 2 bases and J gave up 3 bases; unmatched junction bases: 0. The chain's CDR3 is CASSYGTSYEQYF. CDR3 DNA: TGTGCCAGCAGTTACGGGACTAGCTACGAGCAGTACTTC.

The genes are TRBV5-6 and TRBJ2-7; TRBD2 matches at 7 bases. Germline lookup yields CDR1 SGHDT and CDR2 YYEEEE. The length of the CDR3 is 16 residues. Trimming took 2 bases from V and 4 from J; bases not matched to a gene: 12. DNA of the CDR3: TGTGCCAGCAGCTTCTATGGGGCTAGCGGAGCTTACGAGCAGTACTTC. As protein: CASSFYGASGAYEQYF.

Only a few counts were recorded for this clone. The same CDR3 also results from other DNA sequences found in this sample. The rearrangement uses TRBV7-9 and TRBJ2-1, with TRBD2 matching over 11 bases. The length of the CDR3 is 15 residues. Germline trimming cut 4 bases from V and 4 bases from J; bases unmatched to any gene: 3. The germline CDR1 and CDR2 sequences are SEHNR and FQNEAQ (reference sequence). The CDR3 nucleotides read TGTGCCAGCAGCTCCCGACTAGCGGGGTACAATGAGCAGTTCTTC. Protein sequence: CASSSRLAGYNEQFF.

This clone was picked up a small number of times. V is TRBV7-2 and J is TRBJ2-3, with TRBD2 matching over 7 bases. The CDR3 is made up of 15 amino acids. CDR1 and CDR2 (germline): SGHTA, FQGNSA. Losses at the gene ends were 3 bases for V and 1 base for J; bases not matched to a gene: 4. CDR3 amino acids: CASSFSLAGTDTQYF. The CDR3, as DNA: TGTGCCAGCAGCTTTTCCCTAGCGGGCACAGATACGCAGTATTTT.

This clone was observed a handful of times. Here the CDR3 DNA reads TGTGCCAGTAGTATGGCAGGTGGGGGGACTGAAGCTTTCTTT. Protein sequence: CASSMAGGGTEAFF. The V gene is TRBV19, the J gene TRBJ1-1; possibly TRBD1 for D (5 bases). Trimming shortened V by 3 bases and J by 5 bases, and 13 bases separated the two germline ends. The CDR3 spans 14 residues. Germline CDR1 is LNHDA and CDR2 is SQIVND (reference sequence).

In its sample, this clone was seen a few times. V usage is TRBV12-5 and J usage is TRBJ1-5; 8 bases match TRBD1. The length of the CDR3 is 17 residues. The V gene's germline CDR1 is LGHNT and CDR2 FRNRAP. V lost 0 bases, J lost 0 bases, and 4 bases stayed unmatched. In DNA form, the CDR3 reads TGTGCTAGTGGTTTGGTTTGGGACAGGAATAGCAATCAGCCCCAGCATTTT. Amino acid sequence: CASGLVWDRNSNQPQHF.

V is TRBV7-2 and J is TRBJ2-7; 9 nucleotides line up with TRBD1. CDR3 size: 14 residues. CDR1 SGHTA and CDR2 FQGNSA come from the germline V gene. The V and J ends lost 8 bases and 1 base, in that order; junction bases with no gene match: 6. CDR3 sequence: CASATTGGSYEQYF. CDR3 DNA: TGTGCCAGCGCAACGACAGGGGGGTCCTACGAGCAGTACTTC.